These 21 T cell receptor beta chains share one sample of origin, sequenced in a study of CD8+ T cells in alopecia areata. As the sequencing template, cDNA was produced by extracting RNA and reverse transcribing it. The repertoire was sequenced with immunoSEQ multiplex PCR; TCRdb's copy has only in-frame clones and lacks some. The table lists tens of thousands of clones, around 44% of them singletons. The source material was NKG2D-low CD8+ T cells sorted from blood. The receptors were sampled from a human donor with alopecia areata.

In its sample, this clone was seen a few times. Other DNA sequences in the same sample also yield this CDR3. This chain links TRBV7-9 with TRBJ2-7; D unresolved. Germline CDR1 reads SEHNR; CDR2 reads FQNEAQ (reference sequence). The CDR3 covers 14 residues. Trimming pared 5 bases from V and 0 bases from J, leaving 11 bases between. CDR3 coding DNA: TGTGCCAGCAGCCCCTCTACGAGCTCCTACGAGCAGTACTTC. Its protein product is CASSPSTSSYEQYF.

This clone appeared a few times. The chain uses TRBV29-1 and TRBJ1-1; D not resolved. The CDR3 length is 14 residues. The germline V gene encodes CDR1 SQVTM and CDR2 ANQGSEA. The V and J ends lost 5 bases and 11 bases respectively, with 24 bases between them. The CDR3 bases are TGCAGCGTTATAAACCTTGGAGAAGGTAGGAGGGCTTTCTTT. Translated: CSVINLGEGRRAFF. The whole variable domain, filled in from reference TRBV29-1 and TRBJ1-1, reads SAVISQKPSRDICQRGTSLTIQCQVDSQVTMMFWYRQQPGQSLTLIATANQGSEATYESGFVIDKFPISRPNLTFSTLTVSNMSPEDSSIYLCSVINLGEGRRAFFGQGTRLTVV.

The rearrangement links TRBV7-9 to TRBJ2-7; 8 bases align to TRBD2. Germline V CDR1 and CDR2: SEHNR, FQNEAQ (reference sequence). The CDR3 runs 15 residues. V was clipped by 5 bases and J by 4 bases; unmatched bases: 10. CDR3: CASSPRAGATYEQYF. In DNA form, the CDR3 reads TGTGCCAGCAGCCCCAGAGCGGGAGCGACTTACGAGCAGTACTTC.

This clone came up a few times. This chain connects TRBV13 to TRBJ1-5; TRBD1 matches 7 bases. CDR1 and CDR2 from the germline V gene are PRHDT and FYEKMQ (reference sequence). The junction had 5 bases not matched to a gene; V was cut back by 4 bases and J by 5 bases. This CDR3 is built from 14 residues. The CDR3 region is CASSSRQGDQPQHF. DNA for the CDR3: TGTGCCAGCAGCTCCCGACAGGGCGATCAGCCCCAGCATTTT.

This clone came up once. This sequence joins TRBV5-1 and TRBJ2-2, with TRBD1 matching 8 bases. Germline CDR1 reads SGHRS; CDR2 reads YFSETQ. V was pared by 0 bases and J by 5 bases, with 9 bases of the junction left unmatched. This CDR3 contains 17 residues. Here the CDR3 DNA reads TGCGCCAGCAGCTTGGATGGGCGGACAGGGCCGACCGGGGAGCTGTTTTTT. As protein: CASSLDGRTGPTGELFF.

The sample holds a few counts of this clone. V gene TRBV29-1 combines with J gene TRBJ2-5; TRBD1 might be the D (6 bases). The CDR3 extends over 14 amino acids. The germline V gene has CDR1 SQVTM and CDR2 ANQGSEA. V was trimmed by 4 bases and J by 2 bases, leaving 14 bases between them. The CDR3 loop reads CSVGGRAAQETQYF. In DNA form, the CDR3 reads TGCAGCGTTGGGGGGCGGGCAGCGCAAGAGACCCAGTACTTC. The variable domain in full, completed from reference TRBV29-1 and TRBJ2-5, reads SAVISQKPSRDICQRGTSLTIQCQVDSQVTMMFWYRQQPGQSLTLIATANQGSEATYESGFVIDKFPISRPNLTFSTLTVSNMSPEDSSIYLCSVGGRAAQETQYFGPGTRLLVL.

The chain couples TRBV4-1 to TRBJ1-5; tentative D call: TRBD1 (6 bases). The ends were cut back, 0 bases at V and 5 bases at J, with 17 bases in the middle. From germline, CDR1 is MGHRA and CDR2 YSYEKL. The length of the CDR3 is 17 residues. CDR3 sequence: CASSQDRVGAGDQPQHF. For the CDR3, the DNA is TGCGCCAGCAGCCAAGATAGAGTGGGGGCAGGGGATCAGCCCCAGCATTTT.

The rearrangement uses TRBV29-1 and TRBJ2-1; TRBD2 might be the D (5 bases). This CDR3 is 18 amino acids long. Germline V gene sequence: CDR1 SQVTM, CDR2 ANQGSEA. Between the trimmed V and J ends, which lost 0 bases and 0 bases, there was a span of 18 bases. CDR3 sequence (DNA): TGCAGCGTTGAAGATCCCTCTGTCGGGATCAGCTCCTACAATGAGCAGTTCTTC. Its protein product is CSVEDPSVGISSYNEQFF.

The chain is built from TRBV4-3 and TRBJ2-2; D perhaps matches TRBD1 (6 bases). The CDR3 extends over 15 amino acids. V lost 4 bases and J 2 bases, leaving 11 bases between the germline ends. Germline V lookup: CDR1 LGHNA, CDR2 YSLEER. In nucleotides, the CDR3 is TGCGCCAGCAGCCCCTTAGGGGGAAACACCGGGGAGCTGTTTTTT. Its protein product is CASSPLGGNTGELFF.

The V call is TRBV28, the J call TRBJ2-7; D possibly matches TRBD1 or TRBD2 (5 bases each). Trimming removed 3 bases from V and 0 bases from J, with 12 bases in between. Germline V CDR1 and CDR2: MDHEN, SYDVKM. The CDR3 is made up of 15 amino acids. CDR3 DNA sequence: TGTGCCAGCAGTTTCCGAGGGACGGTCTCCTACGAGCAGTACTTC. It yields the protein CASSFRGTVSYEQYF.

The chain is built from TRBV4-3 and TRBJ2-1; D is perhaps TRBD2 (5 bases). The CDR3 has 13 residues. Germline CDR1 is LGHNA and CDR2 is YSLEER. Between the trimmed V and J ends, which lost 3 bases and 7 bases, there was a span of 10 bases. The CDR3 DNA sequence: TGCGCCAGCAGCCACCCCCGGGGTAATGAGCAGTTCTTC. This gives the protein CASSHPRGNEQFF.

V and J are TRBV2 and TRBJ1-1; tentative D call: TRBD1 (5 bases). Germline-derived CDR1 and CDR2 are SNHLY and FYNNEI. V dropped 6 bases and J dropped 2 bases, with 16 bases sitting between them. This CDR3 spans 15 amino acids. In DNA form, the CDR3 reads TGTGCCAGCAGGGACCAGGGCGGATTTAACACTGAAGCTTTCTTT. It codes for CASRDQGGFNTEAFF. The variable domain in full, with the rest retrieved from reference TRBV2 and TRBJ1-1, is EPEVTQTPSHQVTQMGQEVILRCVPISNHLYFYWYRQILGQKVEFLVSFYNNEISEKSEIFDDQFSVERPDGSNFTLKIRSTKLEDSAMYFCASRDQGGFNTEAFFGQGTRLTVV.

This clone was picked up one time. CDR3 coding DNA: TGTGCCAGCAGTCGGACAGGGGGAATAGGGGAGACCCAGTACTTC. This encodes CASSRTGGIGETQYF. The chain carries TRBV6-5 and TRBJ2-5; 10 bases match TRBD1. V lost 5 bases and J lost 5; bases outside the gene matches: 8. The CDR3 runs 15 residues. Germline loops: CDR1 MNHEY, CDR2 SVGAGI.

The table lists this clone with a count of one. V usage is TRBV7-8 and J usage is TRBJ2-7, with a weak D call TRBD2 (6 bases). CDR1 and CDR2 (germline): SGHVS, FQNEAQ. The V end lost 3 bases, the J end lost 4 bases, and 22 bases lay between the germline ends. This CDR3 is 17 amino acids long. Here the CDR3 DNA reads TGTGCCAGCAGCTTCGCCACCCCTCGGGACTCATGGTACGAGCAGTACTTC. As protein: CASSFATPRDSWYEQYF.

CDR3 residues: CASSLALGLAGNEQYF. The DNA for the CDR3 is TGCGCCAGCAGCCTGGCCTTGGGGCTAGCGGGAAACGAGCAGTACTTC. The chain is built from TRBV5-1 and TRBJ2-7; 9 positions agree with TRBD2. V dropped 4 bases and J dropped 5; count of bases not matched to a gene: 13. This CDR3 region has 16 residues. Germline V gene sequence: CDR1 SGHRS, CDR2 YFSETQ.

This clone was picked up a small number of times. An end of the junction differs from the germline gene, which may be a read error. J is TRBJ2-7 and V is TRBV5-1, with unresolved D. Germline values: CDR1 SGHRS, CDR2 YFSETQ. This CDR3 region has 11 residues. For the CDR3, the DNA is TGCGCCAGCCAGGCCCAGGCCGGTGGGAACTTC. Residues: CASQAQAGGNF. The full variable domain, in which reference TRBV5-1 and TRBJ2-7 provide the parts outside the CDR3, is KAGVTQTPRYLIKTRGQQVTLSCSPISGHRSVSWYQQTPGQGLQFLFEYFSETQRNKGNFPGRFSGRQFSNSRSEMNVSTLELGDSALYLCASQAQAGGNFGPGTRLTVT.

This clone was recorded only once. V is TRBV13 and J is TRBJ1-2; possibly TRBD1 for D (5 bases). The CDR3 runs 14 residues. Germline CDR1 is PRHDT and CDR2 is FYEKMQ (reference sequence). Deletions cut 2 bases from V and 4 bases from J, with 11 bases between. CDR3 amino acids: CASSLSQGGYGYTF. The CDR3 nucleotides are TGTGCCAGCAGCTTATCCCAGGGAGGCTATGGCTACACCTTC.

The genes are TRBV6-6 and TRBJ2-3; a possible D gene is TRBD2 (5 bases). Germline V CDR1 and CDR2: MNHNY, SVGAGI (reference sequence). CDR3 size: 14 residues. Trimming pared 4 bases from V and 3 bases from J, leaving 11 bases between. The CDR3 reads CASSSPGSTDTQYF. In nucleotides, the CDR3 is TGTGCCAGCAGTTCCCCTGGGAGTACAGATACGCAGTATTTT.

This sequence joins TRBV7-9 and TRBJ2-5; 12 bases match TRBD2. V was clipped by 5 bases and J by 0 bases; unmatched bases: 10. Per germline, CDR1 SEHNR and CDR2 FQNEAQ (reference sequence). This CDR3 spans 18 amino acids. The CDR3 nucleotides are TGTGCCAGCAGCCCAAGTGGCCTAGCGGGGGGGAACCAAGAGACCCAGTACTTC. It codes for CASSPSGLAGGNQETQYF.

This chain connects TRBV6-5 to TRBJ1-1, with a possible D match to TRBD1 (5 bases). This CDR3 comprises 15 residues. Trimming removed 0 bases at V and 4 bases at J, with 12 bases between. CDR1 and CDR2 (germline): MNHEY, SVGAGI. The CDR3 spells CASSYSNGGTTEAFF. CDR3 sequence (DNA): TGTGCCAGCAGTTACTCGAACGGGGGAACCACTGAAGCTTTCTTT.

The V call is TRBV9, the J call TRBJ2-7; D is perhaps TRBD2 (6 bases). The V end was cut by 1 base, the J end by 2 bases, with 25 bases between. The CDR3 loop spans 19 amino acids. CDR1 and CDR2 from the germline V gene are SGDLS and YYNGEE. CDR3 nucleotides: TGTGCCAGCAGCGTAAAGCCTGGAGGGCCGAACATGAACCCCTACGAGCAGTACTTC. Translating gives CASSVKPGGPNMNPYEQYF.